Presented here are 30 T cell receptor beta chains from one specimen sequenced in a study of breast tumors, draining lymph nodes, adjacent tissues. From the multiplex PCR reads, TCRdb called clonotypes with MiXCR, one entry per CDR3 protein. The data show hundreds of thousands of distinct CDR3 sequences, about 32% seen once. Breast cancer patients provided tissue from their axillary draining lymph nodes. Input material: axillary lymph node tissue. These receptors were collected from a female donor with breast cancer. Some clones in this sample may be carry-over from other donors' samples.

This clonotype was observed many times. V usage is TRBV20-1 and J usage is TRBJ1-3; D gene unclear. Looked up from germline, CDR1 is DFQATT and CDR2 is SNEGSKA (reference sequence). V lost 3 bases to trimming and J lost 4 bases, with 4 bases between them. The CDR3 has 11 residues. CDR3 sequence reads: CSASYGNTIYF. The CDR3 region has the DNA TGCAGTGCTAGTTACGGAAACACCATATATTTT.

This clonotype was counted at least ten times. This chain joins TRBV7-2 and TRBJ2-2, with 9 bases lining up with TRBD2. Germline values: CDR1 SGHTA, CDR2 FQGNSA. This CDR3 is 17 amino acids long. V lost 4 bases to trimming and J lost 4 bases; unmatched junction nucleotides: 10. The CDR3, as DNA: TGTGCCAGCAGCTCACAAGGGCTAGCGGGATTCACCGGGGAGCTGTTTTTT. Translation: CASSSQGLAGFTGELFF. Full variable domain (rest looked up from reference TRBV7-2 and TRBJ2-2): GAGVSQSPSNKVTEKGKDVELRCDPISGHTALYWYRQSLGQGLEFLIYFQGNSAPDKSGLPSDRFSAERTGGSVSTLTIQRTQQEDSAVYLCASSSQGLAGFTGELFFGEGSRLTVL.

The CDR3 DNA follows: TGTGCCAGCAGTGCTAGGGGGGGGGACCTCACTTACAATGAGCAGTTCTTC. Amino acids: CASSARGGDLTYNEQFF. J is TRBJ2-1 and V is TRBV25-1, with D tentatively TRBD2 (7 bases). Trimming pared 4 bases from V and 4 bases from J, leaving 20 bases between. The CDR3 has 17 amino acids. Germline V gene sequence: CDR1 MGHDK, CDR2 SYGVNS.

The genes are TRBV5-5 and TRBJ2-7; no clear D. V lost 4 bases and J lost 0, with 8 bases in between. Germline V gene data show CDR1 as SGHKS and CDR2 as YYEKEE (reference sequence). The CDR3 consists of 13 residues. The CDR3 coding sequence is TGTGCCAGCAGCGAGACGGGCTCCTACGAGCAGTACTTC. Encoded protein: CASSETGSYEQYF. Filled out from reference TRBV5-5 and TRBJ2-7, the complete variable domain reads DAGVTQSPTHLIKTRGQQVTLRCSPISGHKSVSWYQQVLGQGPQFIFQYYEKEERGRGNFPDRFSARQFPNYSSELNVNALLLGDSALYLCASSETGSYEQYFGPGTRLTVT.

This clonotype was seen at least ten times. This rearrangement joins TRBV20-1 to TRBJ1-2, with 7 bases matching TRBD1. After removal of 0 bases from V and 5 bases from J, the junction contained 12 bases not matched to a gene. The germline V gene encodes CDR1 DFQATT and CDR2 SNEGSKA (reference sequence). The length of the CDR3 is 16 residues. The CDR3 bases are TGCAGTGCTAGAGATCTGACGAGGGGGCAAGTGTATGGCTACACCTTC. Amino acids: CSARDLTRGQVYGYTF.

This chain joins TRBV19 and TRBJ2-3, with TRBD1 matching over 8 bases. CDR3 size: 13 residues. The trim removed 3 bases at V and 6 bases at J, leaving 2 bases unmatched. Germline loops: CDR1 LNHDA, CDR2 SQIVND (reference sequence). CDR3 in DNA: TGTGCCAGTAGTATCCGGACAGGGGATACGCAGTATTTT. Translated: CASSIRTGDTQYF.

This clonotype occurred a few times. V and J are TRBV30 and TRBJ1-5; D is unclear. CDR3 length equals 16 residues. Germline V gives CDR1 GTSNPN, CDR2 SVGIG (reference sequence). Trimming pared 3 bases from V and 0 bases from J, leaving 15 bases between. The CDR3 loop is CAWSKKGSDSNQPQHF. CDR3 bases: TGTGCCTGGAGCAAAAAAGGGTCGGATAGCAATCAGCCCCAGCATTTT.

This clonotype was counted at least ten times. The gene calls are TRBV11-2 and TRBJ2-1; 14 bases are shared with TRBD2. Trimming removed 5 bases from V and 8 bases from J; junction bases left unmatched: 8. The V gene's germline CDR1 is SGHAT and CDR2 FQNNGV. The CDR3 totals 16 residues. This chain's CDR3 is CASSAPGLAGVYEQFF. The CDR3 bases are TGTGCCAGCAGCGCGCCGGGACTAGCGGGAGTTTATGAGCAGTTCTTC.

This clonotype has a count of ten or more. This chain's CDR3 is CASSPQGTSGYEQYF. CDR3 bases: TGTGCCAGCAGCCCACAAGGGACTAGCGGCTACGAGCAGTACTTC. This rearrangement joins TRBV6-5 to TRBJ2-7; 11 bases are shared with TRBD2. CDR3 size: 15 residues. CDR1 and CDR2 from the germline V gene are MNHEY and SVGAGI. Trimming cost V 6 bases and J 3 bases; bases outside gene matches: 7.

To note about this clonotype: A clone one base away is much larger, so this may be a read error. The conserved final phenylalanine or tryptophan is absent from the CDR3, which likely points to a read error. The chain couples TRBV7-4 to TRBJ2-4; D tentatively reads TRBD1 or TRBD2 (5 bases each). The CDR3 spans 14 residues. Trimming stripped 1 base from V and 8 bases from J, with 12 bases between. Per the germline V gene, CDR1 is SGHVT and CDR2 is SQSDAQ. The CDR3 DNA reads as TGTGCCAGCAGCTTAGTCGGGATGGGGGACATTCAGTACCTC. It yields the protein CASSLVGMGDIQYL.

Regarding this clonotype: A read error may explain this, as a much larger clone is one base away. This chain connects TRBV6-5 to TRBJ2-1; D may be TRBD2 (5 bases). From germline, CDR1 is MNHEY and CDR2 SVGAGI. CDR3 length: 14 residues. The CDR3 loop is CASSHRTGNNEQCF. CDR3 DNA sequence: TGTGCCAGCAGCCACCGGACGGGAAACAATGAGCAGTGCTTC.

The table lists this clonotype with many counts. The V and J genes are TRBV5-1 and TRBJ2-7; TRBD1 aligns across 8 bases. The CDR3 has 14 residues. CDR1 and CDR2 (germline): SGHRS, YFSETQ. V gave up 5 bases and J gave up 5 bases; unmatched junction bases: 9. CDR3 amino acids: CASSPVRGLNEQYF. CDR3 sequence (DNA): TGCGCCAGCAGTCCGGTCAGGGGGCTCAACGAGCAGTACTTC. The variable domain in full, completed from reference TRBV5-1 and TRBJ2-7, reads KAGVTQTPRYLIKTRGQQVTLSCSPISGHRSVSWYQQTPGQGLQFLFEYFSETQRNKGNFPGRFSGRQFSNSRSEMNVSTLELGDSALYLCASSPVRGLNEQYFGPGTRLTVT.

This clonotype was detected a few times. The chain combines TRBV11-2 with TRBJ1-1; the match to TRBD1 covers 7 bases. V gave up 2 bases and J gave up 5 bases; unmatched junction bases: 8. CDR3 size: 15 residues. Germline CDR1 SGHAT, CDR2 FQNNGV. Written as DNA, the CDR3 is TGTGCCAGCAGCTTAACGACAGGGTATGTAACTGAAGCTTTCTTT. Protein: CASSLTTGYVTEAFF.

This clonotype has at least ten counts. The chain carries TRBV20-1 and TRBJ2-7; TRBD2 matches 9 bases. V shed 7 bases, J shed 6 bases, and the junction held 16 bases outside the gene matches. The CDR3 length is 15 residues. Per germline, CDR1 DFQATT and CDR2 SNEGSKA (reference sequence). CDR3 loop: CSGCRDDSGGCEQYF. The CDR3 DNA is TGCAGTGGATGTAGGGACGACAGCGGGGGGTGCGAGCAGTACTTC.

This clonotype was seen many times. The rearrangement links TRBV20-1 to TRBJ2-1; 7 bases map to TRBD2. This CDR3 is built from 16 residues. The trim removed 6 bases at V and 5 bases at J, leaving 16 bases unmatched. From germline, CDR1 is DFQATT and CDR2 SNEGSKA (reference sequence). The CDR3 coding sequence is TGCAGTGCGTCTCTCGGCGGGAGAGTCACACACAATGAGCAGTTCTTC. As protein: CSASLGGRVTHNEQFF.

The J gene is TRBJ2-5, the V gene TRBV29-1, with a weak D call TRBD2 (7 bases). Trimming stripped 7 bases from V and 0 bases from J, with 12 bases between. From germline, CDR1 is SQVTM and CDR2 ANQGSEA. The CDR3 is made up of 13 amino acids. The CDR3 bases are TGCAGCGAGAGCGGGACAAACCAAGAGACCCAGTACTTC. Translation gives CSESGTNQETQYF.

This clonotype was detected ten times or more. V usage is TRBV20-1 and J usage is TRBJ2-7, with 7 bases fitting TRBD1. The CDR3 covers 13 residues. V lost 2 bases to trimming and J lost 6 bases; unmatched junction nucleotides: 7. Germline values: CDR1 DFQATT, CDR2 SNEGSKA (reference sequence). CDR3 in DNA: TGCAGTGCTAGACCCACAGGGGTTAGCGAGCAGTACTTC. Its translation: CSARPTGVSEQYF.

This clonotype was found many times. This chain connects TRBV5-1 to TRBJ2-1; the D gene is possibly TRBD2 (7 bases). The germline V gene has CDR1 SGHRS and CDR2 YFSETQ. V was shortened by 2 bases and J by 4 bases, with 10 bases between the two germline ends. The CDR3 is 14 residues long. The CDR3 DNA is TGCGCCAGCAGCTTCGCGGGGGCATACAATGAGCAGTTCTTC. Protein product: CASSFAGAYNEQFF. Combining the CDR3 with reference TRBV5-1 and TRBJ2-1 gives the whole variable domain KAGVTQTPRYLIKTRGQQVTLSCSPISGHRSVSWYQQTPGQGLQFLFEYFSETQRNKGNFPGRFSGRQFSNSRSEMNVSTLELGDSALYLCASSFAGAYNEQFFGPGTRLTVL.

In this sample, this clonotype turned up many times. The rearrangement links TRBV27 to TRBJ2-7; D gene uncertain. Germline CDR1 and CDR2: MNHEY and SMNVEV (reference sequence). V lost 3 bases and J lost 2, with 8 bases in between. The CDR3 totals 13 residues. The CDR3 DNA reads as TGTGCCAGCAGTTTTGGGAAGACCTACGAGCAGTACTTC. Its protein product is CASSFGKTYEQYF.

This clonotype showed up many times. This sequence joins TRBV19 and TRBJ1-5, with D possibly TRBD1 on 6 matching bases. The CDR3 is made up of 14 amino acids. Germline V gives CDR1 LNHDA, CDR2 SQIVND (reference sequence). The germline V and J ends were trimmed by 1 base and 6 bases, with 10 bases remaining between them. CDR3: CASSIGGQGQPQHF. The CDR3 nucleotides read TGTGCCAGTAGTATAGGGGGACAAGGTCAGCCCCAGCATTTT.

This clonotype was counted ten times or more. The chain's CDR3 is CSVRGLSYEQYF. The CDR3 DNA reads TGCAGCGTCCGGGGTCTATCCTACGAGCAGTACTTC. The rearrangement uses TRBV29-1 and TRBJ2-7; TRBD2 might be the D (5 bases). The CDR3 is 12 amino acids. V was trimmed by 6 bases and J by 1 base, leaving 10 bases between them. Germline CDR1 is SQVTM and CDR2 is ANQGSEA.

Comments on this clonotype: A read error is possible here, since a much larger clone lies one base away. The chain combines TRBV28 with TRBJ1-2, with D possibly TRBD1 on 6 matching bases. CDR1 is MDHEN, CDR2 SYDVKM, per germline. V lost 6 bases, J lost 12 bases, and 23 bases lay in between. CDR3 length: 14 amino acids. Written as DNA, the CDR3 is TGTGCCAGCAGCCAACAGGGTAGGGTAGAAGGCCACACCTTC. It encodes CASSQQGRVEGHTF.

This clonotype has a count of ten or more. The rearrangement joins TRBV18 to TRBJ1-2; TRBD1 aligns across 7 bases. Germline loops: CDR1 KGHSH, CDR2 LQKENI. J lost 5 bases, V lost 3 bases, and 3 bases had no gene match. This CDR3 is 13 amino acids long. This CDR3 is CASSPATGYGYTF. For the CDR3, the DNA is TGTGCCAGCTCACCCGCGACAGGGTATGGCTACACCTTC.

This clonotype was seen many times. In nucleotides, the CDR3 is TGCAGTGCTAGCCGGGCGGGACTAGCGGGAGGATGGGACAATGAGCAGTTCTTC. It yields the protein CSASRAGLAGGWDNEQFF. The gene calls are TRBV20-1 and TRBJ2-1; 15 bases agree with TRBD2. This CDR3 is 18 amino acids long. With V trimmed by 3 bases and J by 5 bases, 11 bases remained unmatched. Germline V gene lookup returns CDR1 DFQATT and CDR2 SNEGSKA (reference sequence).

The CDR3 protein is CSAGLAGQGLYQPQHF. The DNA for the CDR3 is TGCAGTGCTGGACTAGCGGGACAGGGTCTTTATCAGCCCCAGCATTTT. This chain uses TRBV20-1 with TRBJ1-5, with 9 bases matching TRBD1. Looked up from germline, CDR1 is DFQATT and CDR2 is SNEGSKA (reference sequence). This CDR3 comprises 16 residues. With 5 bases clipped from V and 5 bases from J, the junction kept 13 bases outside the gene matches.

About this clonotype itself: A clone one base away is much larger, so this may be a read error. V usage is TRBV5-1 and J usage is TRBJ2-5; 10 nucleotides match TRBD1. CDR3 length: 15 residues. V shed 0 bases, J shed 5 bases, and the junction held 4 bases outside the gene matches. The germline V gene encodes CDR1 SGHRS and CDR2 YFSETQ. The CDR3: CASSLGQGAHETQYF. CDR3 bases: TGCGCCAGCAGCTTGGGACAGGGGGCTCACGAGACCCAGTACTTC.

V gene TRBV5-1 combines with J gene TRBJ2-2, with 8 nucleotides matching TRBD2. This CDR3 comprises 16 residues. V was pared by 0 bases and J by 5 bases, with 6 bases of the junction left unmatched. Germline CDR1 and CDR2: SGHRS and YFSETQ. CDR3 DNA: TGCGCCAGCAGCTTGGTAGCGGGAAGCGGAACCGGGGAGCTGTTTTTT. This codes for CASSLVAGSGTGELFF.

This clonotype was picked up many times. The CDR3 loop reads CSASRVAGLTGELFF. CDR3 nucleotide sequence: TGCAGTGCTAGTCGGGTAGCGGGCCTCACCGGGGAGCTGTTTTTT. V is TRBV20-1 and J is TRBJ2-2; 7 bases line up with TRBD2. The trim removed 3 bases at V and 4 bases at J, leaving 8 bases unmatched. This CDR3 has 15 amino acids. Germline CDR1 is DFQATT and CDR2 is SNEGSKA (reference sequence).

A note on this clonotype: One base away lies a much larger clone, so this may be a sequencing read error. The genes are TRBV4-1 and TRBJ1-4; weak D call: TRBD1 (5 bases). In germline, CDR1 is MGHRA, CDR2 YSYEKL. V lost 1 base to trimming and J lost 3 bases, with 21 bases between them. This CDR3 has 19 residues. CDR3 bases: TGCGCCAGCAGCCAAGGTTCGTTGGGACTCCCTTTAGCTAATGAAAAACTGTTTTTT. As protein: CASSQGSLGLPLANEKLFF.

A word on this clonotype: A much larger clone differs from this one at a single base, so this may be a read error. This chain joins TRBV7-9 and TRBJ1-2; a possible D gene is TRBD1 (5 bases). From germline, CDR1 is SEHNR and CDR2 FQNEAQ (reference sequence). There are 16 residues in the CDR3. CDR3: CASSLASPGHDYGHTF. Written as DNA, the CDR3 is TGTGCCAGCAGCTTAGCGTCCCCGGGGCATGACTATGGCCACACCTTC.